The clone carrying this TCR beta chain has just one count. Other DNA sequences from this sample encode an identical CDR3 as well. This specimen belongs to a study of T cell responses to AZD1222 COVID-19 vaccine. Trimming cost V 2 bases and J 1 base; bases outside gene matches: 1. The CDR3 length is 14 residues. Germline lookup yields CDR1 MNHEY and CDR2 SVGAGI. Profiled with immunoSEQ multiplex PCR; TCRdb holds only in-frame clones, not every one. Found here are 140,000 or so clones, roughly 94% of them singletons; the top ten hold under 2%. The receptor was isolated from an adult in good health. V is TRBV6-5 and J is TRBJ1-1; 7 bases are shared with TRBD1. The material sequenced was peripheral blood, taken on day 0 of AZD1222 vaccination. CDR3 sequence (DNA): TGTGCCAGCAGTTACCGGGACAGGAACACTGAAGCTTTCTTT. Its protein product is CASSYRDRNTEAFF.